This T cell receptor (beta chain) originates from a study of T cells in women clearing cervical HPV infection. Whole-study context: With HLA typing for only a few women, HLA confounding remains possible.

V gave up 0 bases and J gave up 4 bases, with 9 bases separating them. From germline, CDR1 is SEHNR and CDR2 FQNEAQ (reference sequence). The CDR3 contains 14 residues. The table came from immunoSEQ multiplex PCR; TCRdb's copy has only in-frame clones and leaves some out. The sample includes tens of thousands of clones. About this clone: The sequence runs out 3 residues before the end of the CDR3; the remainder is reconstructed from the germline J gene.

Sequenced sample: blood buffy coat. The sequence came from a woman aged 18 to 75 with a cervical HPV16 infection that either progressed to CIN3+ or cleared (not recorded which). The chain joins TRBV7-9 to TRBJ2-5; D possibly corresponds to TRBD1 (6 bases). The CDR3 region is CASSLAGGRETQYF. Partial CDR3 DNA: TGTGCCAGCAGCTTAGCAGGGGGTAGAGAGACC. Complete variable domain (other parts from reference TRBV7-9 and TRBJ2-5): DTGVSQNPRHKITKRGQNVTFRCDPISEHNRLYWYRQTLGQGPEFLTYFQNEAQLEKSRLLSDRFSAERPKGSFSTLEIQRTEQGDSAMYLCASSLAGGRETQYFGPGTRLLVL.